The entry below gives a single T cell receptor beta chain sequence along with its context. Its matching antigen is unknown. This CDR3 spans 15 amino acids. Per the germline V gene, CDR1 is GTSNPN and CDR2 is SVGIG (reference sequence). The V end lost 2 bases, the J end lost 2 bases, and 14 bases lay between the germline ends. Donation came from healthy HIV-negative adults that had no recent acute infections or vaccinations. An assay was performed, and its level was deep. Sequenced by immunoSEQ multiplex PCR; TCRdb stores in-frame clones only, minus some. The sample contains around 500,000 clones, over 70% of which appear only once. The data belong to a study of shared clonotypes between healthy human individuals. General observations from the study: The authors expected sequencing depth to affect clonotype sharing among donors.

This chain connects TRBV30 to TRBJ2-3; the D gene is possibly TRBD2 (6 bases). This sequence was found in a woman in her thirties or forties in good health. Some clones in this sample may be carry-over from other donors' samples. Sequenced input: PBMCs. In DNA, the CDR3 is TGTGCCTGGAGTCTTTACGGGGGTTTCACAGATACGCAGTATTTT. Translating it yields CAWSLYGGFTDTQYF.